This T cell receptor beta chain was observed in a study of Graves' ophthalmopathy and Graves' hyperthyroidism. Diagnosis relied on clinical symptoms, serum thyroxine, TRAb, thyroid ultrasound and orbital computed tomography. RNA transcripts provided the template for amplifying TCR beta CDR3 regions. HTBI primers were used in a first-round RT-PCR, which preceded a second-round multiplex PCR. Via MiXCR, TCRdb re-called the multiplex PCR reads, giving one row per CDR3 protein. The table shows over a million distinct CDR3 sequences, with around a third occurring only once. The V gene's germline CDR1 is KGHDR and CDR2 SFDVKD. V lost 1 base to trimming and J lost 8 bases; unmatched junction nucleotides: 7. This CDR3 has 15 residues.

This chain joins TRBV24-1 and TRBJ1-2; 9 bases are shared with TRBD1. This receptor was obtained from an adult man with Graves' hyperthyroidism. Sequencing used peripheral blood or thyroid tissue (not recorded which). The CDR3 loop is CATSDFRDRAAGYTF. The CDR3 nucleotides are TGTGCCACCAGTGATTTCCGGGACAGGGCAGCCGGCTACACCTTC.